This record concerns one TCR beta chain sequence. The read ends 3 residues early relative to the CDR3; the germline J gene fills the gap. The CDR3 totals 11 residues. Trimming took 7 bases from V and 4 from J, leaving 5 bases between them. The germline V gene encodes CDR1 SNHLY and CDR2 FYNNEI. Method: immunoSEQ multiplex PCR; TCRdb's copy keeps in-frame clones and lacks some. Recorded here are approximately 35,000 clones; the top ten clones represent roughly 4%. The data are from a study of T cells in women clearing cervical HPV infection. This clonotype originated in a woman between 18 and 69 years old with a cervical HPV16 infection that either progressed to CIN3+ or cleared (not recorded which). The chain uses TRBV2 and TRBJ2-1; no reliable D call. Material: blood buffy coat. CDR3 DNA, as far as it was read: TGTGCCAGCATGCGGTACAATGAG. This gives the protein CASMRYNE. The entire CDR3 is CASMRYNEQFF.